A selection of T cell receptor beta chains follows, all from one sample in a study of cytomegalovirus exposure and HLA in healthy donors. Assay: immunoSEQ multiplex PCR; the TCRdb copy retains only in-frame clones and omits some. The sample holds approximately 130,000 clones, around 77% seen once. Specimen: PBMCs. These receptors were collected from a man between 50 and 59 years old in good health and CMV-seronegative. Each CDR3 is given with its conserved first and last residue. The D gene is left open where the match is weak. Size is stated for part of the rows, as once, few or many counts, or as a class when the clone is expanded.

j_gene | len | abundance | d_gene | v_gene | CDR3aa | CDR3nt
TRBJ2-2 | 16 | once | TRBD1 | TRBV28 | CASKRTGGAWTGELFF | TGTGCCAGCAAAAGGACAGGGGGCGCTTGGACCGGGGAGCTGTTTTTT
TRBJ2-1 | 16 | - | TRBD2 | TRBV7-2 | CASSLEVLAAYNEQFF | TGTGCCAGCAGCTTAGAGGTACTAGCGGCATACAATGAGCAGTTCTTC
TRBJ2-3 | 16 | once | TRBD2 | TRBV15 | CATSRGAGGSTDTQYF | TGTGCCACCAGCAGAGGGGCGGGGGGAAGCACAGATACGCAGTATTTT
TRBJ2-1 | 16 | once | TRBD1 | TRBV9 | CASSVVAGGSYNEQFF | TGTGCCAGCAGCGTAGTGGCAGGGGGCTCCTACAATGAGCAGTTCTTC
TRBJ2-5 | 14 | few | - | TRBV6-6 | CATGRGAEWETQYF | TGTGCCACAGGGAGGGGGGCGGAGTGGGAGACCCAGTACTTC
TRBJ2-3 | 19 | - | TRBD2 | TRBV5-1 | CASSLGLAGGLMVADTQYF | TGCGCCAGCAGCCTGGGACTAGCGGGAGGGCTTATGGTGGCAGATACGCAGTATTTT
TRBJ2-1 | 14 | - | - | TRBV2 | CASNPGGPYNEQFF | TGTGCCAGCAACCCGGGGGGCCCCTACAATGAGCAGTTCTTC
TRBJ1-4 | 14 | - | TRBD1 | TRBV29-1 | CSVGDRDSNEKLFF | TGCAGCGTTGGGGACCGGGACAGCAATGAAAAACTGTTTTTT
TRBJ1-4 | 14 | - | - | TRBV9 | CASSTTGHNEKLFF | TGTGCCAGCAGCACAACAGGGCACAATGAAAAACTGTTTTTT
TRBJ2-3 | 15 | - | TRBD2 | TRBV19 | CASSRLADYTDTQYF | TGTGCCAGTAGTCGGCTAGCGGACTACACAGATACGCAGTATTTT
TRBJ2-1 | 15 | - | TRBD2 | TRBV5-1 | CASSQARTSAHEQFF | TGCGCCAGCAGCCAAGCCAGGACTAGCGCACATGAGCAGTTCTTC
TRBJ2-1 | 14 | - | TRBD2 | TRBV30 | CAWSELAVYNEQFF | TGTGCCTGGAGCGAGCTAGCGGTCTACAATGAGCAGTTCTTC
TRBJ1-1 | 15 | few | - | TRBV6-5 | CASSRRQYMNTEAFF | TGTGCCAGCAGTCGCAGACAGTACATGAACACTGAAGCTTTCTTT